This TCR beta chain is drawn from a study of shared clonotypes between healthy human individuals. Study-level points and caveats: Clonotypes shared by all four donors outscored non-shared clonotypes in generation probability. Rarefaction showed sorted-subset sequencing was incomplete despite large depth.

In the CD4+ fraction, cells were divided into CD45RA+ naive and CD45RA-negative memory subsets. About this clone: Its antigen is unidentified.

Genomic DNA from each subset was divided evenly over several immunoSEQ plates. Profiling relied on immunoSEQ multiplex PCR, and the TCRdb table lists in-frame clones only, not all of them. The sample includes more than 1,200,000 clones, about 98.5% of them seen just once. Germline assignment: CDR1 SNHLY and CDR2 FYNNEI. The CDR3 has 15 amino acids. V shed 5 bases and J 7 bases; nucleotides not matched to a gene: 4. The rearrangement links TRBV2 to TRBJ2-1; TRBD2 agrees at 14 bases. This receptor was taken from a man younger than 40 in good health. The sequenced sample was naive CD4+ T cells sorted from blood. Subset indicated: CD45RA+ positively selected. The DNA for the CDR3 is TGTGCCAGCAGTTCCGGACTAGCGGGAGGAAATGAGCAGTTCTTC. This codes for CASSSGLAGGNEQFF.